Reported below is one T cell receptor beta chain. The sample is drawn from a study of blood T cell repertoires in COVID-19. The table came from immunoSEQ multiplex PCR; TCRdb's copy has only in-frame clones and leaves some out. The sample lists 250,000 or so clones, around 81% occurring once. Germline lookup yields CDR1 WNHNN and CDR2 SYGVQD (reference sequence). The CDR3 runs to 15 residues. Trimming took off 8 bases at V and 2 bases at J, with 19 bases between the two ends. This TCR came from a young man who had recovered from COVID-19. The chain combines TRBV10-1 with TRBJ2-7; D may be TRBD2 (5 bases). Sequencing was performed on peripheral blood. The CDR3 bases are TGCGCCAGCCACGCGGCAGGACCGGGGACCTACGAGCAGTACGTC. Its protein is CASHAAGPGTYEQYV.